The T cell receptor beta chain described here comes from a study of metastatic and nonmetastatic thyroid tumors. Original methodology: For papillary thyroid cancer, a distant-metastasis classifier was constructed from CDR3 differences observed across clinicopathological groups. TCRdb re-clonotyped the PCR reads through MiXCR. The V and J calls and clone size are TCRdb's, not the authors'. The data show more than 10,000 clones, around 25% seen once. Of note for this clone: Its target is unknown.

V lost 7 bases, J lost 4 bases, and 18 bases lay in between. The germline gives CDR1 SGDLS, CDR2 YYNGEE. The CDR3 length is 15 residues. Until they underwent thyroid surgery, no patient had received any treatment. Study-wide findings and caveats: As reported, TCR beta diversity in blood and tumor was significantly higher in malignant thyroid tumors than in benign nodules.

The sample comprised adjacent normal tissue. This sequence was found in a female donor with papillary thyroid cancer or a benign thyroid nodule (not recorded which). Some clones in this sample may be carry-over from other donors' samples. The chain carries TRBV9 and TRBJ1-5, with D perhaps matching TRBD1 (5 bases). The CDR3 here is CASGTTADFNQPQHF. CDR3 nucleotide sequence: TGTGCCAGCGGAACGACAGCGGACTTTAATCAGCCCCAGCATTTT.